This TCR beta chain was observed in a study of prognosis after radiotherapy for stage I lung cancer. By two-round multiplex PCR, the TCR beta CDR3 was amplified from genomic DNA. First-round PCR employed TRBV- and TRBJ-specific primers for each gene. MiXCR, run by TCRdb on the multiplex PCR reads, gives a single entry per CDR3 protein. The sample shows about 17,000 distinct CDR3 sequences, over 15% of them seen only once. Deletions cut 2 bases from V and 0 bases from J, with 14 bases between. The CDR3 covers 17 residues. This clonotype was recorded at least ten times. The V call is TRBV12-3 or TRBV12-4, the J call TRBJ1-3, with a possible D match to TRBD1 (5 bases). The sample in question was PBMCs, obtained before or after stereotactic body radiation therapy (not recorded which). The sequence was obtained from a donor at least 50 years old with non-small cell lung cancer. Here the CDR3 reads CASSLKGSGSSGNTIYF. The CDR3 DNA follows: TGTGCCAGCAGTTTAAAGGGGTCCGGGAGCTCTGGAAACACCATATATTTT.